This T cell receptor (beta chain) was captured in a study of cytomegalovirus exposure and HLA in healthy donors. 13 Jbeta primers and 60 Vbeta primers were used for the PCR. Using immunoSEQ multiplex PCR, the repertoire was profiled, and TCRdb retains in-frame clones only, with some absent. The sample lists some 200,000 clones, 70% to 80% occurring once. Study-wide results and caveats: Later analysis identified several of the most significant clusters that appeared linked to common viral pathogens.

Details on this clone: What it binds is unknown.

Looked up from germline, CDR1 is MNHNS and CDR2 is SASEGT. This CDR3 is 15 amino acids long. V was shortened by 5 bases and J by 3 bases, with 14 bases between the two germline ends. Sequencing was done on a sample of PBMCs. This sequence was found in a girl aged 2-9 years in good health and CMV-seronegative. The chain joins TRBV6-1 to TRBJ1-5; D ambiguous. CDR3 in DNA: TGTGCCAGCAGTCAAGGACGGAGTTACAATCAGCCCCAGCATTTT. Protein product: CASSQGRSYNQPQHF.